Each of the 11 T cell receptor beta chains below was sequenced from the same sample in a study of early T cells in non-severe SARS-CoV-2 infection. TCRdb re-analysed the 5' RACE reads in MiXCR, keeping a single row per CDR3 protein. The data contain 50,000 or so distinct CDR3 sequences, roughly 13% of them seen just once; the ten biggest clones take up roughly 10%. Sequenced material: whole blood. The source is an adult who was a healthcare worker with PCR-confirmed SARS-CoV-2 infection or an uninfected control (not recorded which).

The chain couples TRBV5-1 to TRBJ2-2; no firm D call. This CDR3 is built from 16 residues. V was clipped by 0 bases and J by 1 base, with 10 bases between them. Germline V gene data show CDR1 as SGHRS and CDR2 as YFSETQ. This CDR3 is CASSLGAAVNTGELFF. The CDR3 DNA follows: TGCGCCAGCAGCTTGGGCGCGGCTGTGAACACCGGGGAGCTGTTTTTT.

This clonotype was detected many times. The CDR3 coding sequence is TGCAGTGCTAAAAGGACAGGCTACAATGAGCAGTTCTTC. It translates to CSAKRTGYNEQFF. The chain recombines TRBV20-1 with TRBJ2-1; 7 bases agree with TRBD1. Germline V gene sequence: CDR1 DFQATT, CDR2 SNEGSKA (reference sequence). Germline trimming cut 4 bases from V and 3 bases from J; bases unmatched to any gene: 3. This CDR3 has 13 residues.

This clonotype turned up a few times. The V call is TRBV30, the J call TRBJ1-1; D is undetermined. V was trimmed by 0 bases and J by 0 bases, leaving 14 bases between them. The germline V gene encodes CDR1 GTSNPN and CDR2 SVGIG (reference sequence). CDR3 length: 16 residues. The CDR3, as DNA: TGTGCCTGGAGTGTTGCGCCAGGAGAGGTGAACACTGAAGCTTTCTTT. Encoded protein: CAWSVAPGEVNTEAFF.

In this sample, this clonotype turned up a few times. V is TRBV29-1 and J is TRBJ1-1; D is unresolved. This CDR3 comprises 12 residues. CDR1 and CDR2 (germline): SQVTM, ANQGSEA. V lost 5 bases, J lost 1 base, and 8 bases lay in between. The CDR3 nucleotides read TGCAGCGTTCCCAGGTCGAACACTGAAGCTTTCTTT. The encoded protein is CSVPRSNTEAFF.

V and J are TRBV5-6 and TRBJ2-5; D may match TRBD1 or TRBD2 (5 bases each). Germline values: CDR1 SGHDT, CDR2 YYEEEE. V lost 7 bases, J lost 2 bases, and 18 bases lay in between. The CDR3 consists of 15 residues. Written as DNA, the CDR3 is TGTGCCAGCTACACTTGGGGGACCGAGCAAGAGACCCAGTACTTC. Translation: CASYTWGTEQETQYF.

This clonotype was seen at least ten times. The genes are TRBV7-8 and TRBJ2-1; 13 nucleotides agree with TRBD2. The CDR3 covers 18 residues. Trimming removed 5 bases from V and 5 bases from J; junction bases left unmatched: 12. Germline V CDR1 and CDR2: SGHVS, FQNEAQ. This CDR3 reads CASSPGRTSGRSNNEQFF. CDR3 nucleotides: TGTGCCAGCAGCCCGGGAAGGACTAGCGGGAGATCGAACAATGAGCAGTTCTTC. The full variable domain, its missing parts supplied by reference TRBV7-8 and TRBJ2-1, is GAGVSQSPRYKVAKRGQDVALRCDPISGHVSLFWYQQALGQGPEFLTYFQNEAQLDKSGLPSDRFFAERPEGSVSTLKIQRTQQEDSAVYLCASSPGRTSGRSNNEQFFGPGTRLTVL.

V and J are TRBV29-1 and TRBJ1-2; 8 nucleotides agree with TRBD1. Trimming removed 7 bases from V and 10 bases from J; junction bases left unmatched: 11. The CDR3 runs to 12 residues. Germline V CDR1 and CDR2: SQVTM, ANQGSEA. The CDR3 loop is CSESTGEEDYTF. In DNA, the CDR3 is TGCAGCGAGTCGACAGGGGAGGAGGACTACACCTTC.

This clonotype was found many times. Germline and junction disagree at one end, which may indicate a read error. This chain links TRBV24-1 with TRBJ2-1; 9 bases are shared with TRBD2. Looked up from germline, CDR1 is KGHDR and CDR2 is SFDVKD. The CDR3 covers 13 residues. CDR3 loop: CATSDPMTSGMIF. The CDR3 coding sequence is TGTGCCACCAGTGATCCTATGACTAGCGGTATGATCTTC.

This rearrangement joins TRBV29-1 to TRBJ2-3; 10 bases align to TRBD2. Germline CDR1 reads SQVTM; CDR2 reads ANQGSEA. The CDR3 spans 16 residues. With V trimmed by 4 bases and J by 3 bases, 10 bases remained unmatched. The chain's CDR3 is CSVGGLAGDRTDTQYF. The CDR3, as DNA: TGCAGCGTTGGGGGGCTAGCGGGAGATAGGACAGATACGCAGTATTTT.

This clonotype has a count of ten or more. The V call is TRBV3-1, the J call TRBJ1-4, with D possibly being TRBD1 (5 bases). CDR1 is LGHDT, CDR2 YNNKEL, per germline (reference sequence). The V and J ends lost 4 bases and 5 bases respectively, with 11 bases between them. This CDR3 is built from 14 residues. CDR3 nucleotides: TGTGCCAGCAGCCCCCGGGGACTGAATGAAAAACTGTTTTTT. It is translated as CASSPRGLNEKLFF. Full variable domain (missing parts from reference TRBV3-1 and TRBJ1-4): DTAVSQTPKYLVTQMGNDKSIKCEQNLGHDTMYWYKQDSKKFLKIMFSYNNKELIINETVPNRFSPKSPDKAHLNLHINSLELGDSAVYFCASSPRGLNEKLFFGSGTQLSVL.

This clonotype has a count of ten or more. The CDR3 coding sequence is TGTGCCAGCATAGGGACAGGGGACTTGTGGAAGCAGTTCTTC. Translation: CASIGTGDLWKQFF. The chain joins TRBV6-1 to TRBJ2-1; 10 bases are a match to TRBD1. This CDR3 spans 14 amino acids. Germline loops: CDR1 MNHNS, CDR2 SASEGT. The V gene end was trimmed by 7 bases and the J gene end by 11 bases; junction bases not matched to a gene: 11.